The text below deals with one TCR beta chain. Its antigen is still unknown. Nothing much larger sits one base from this clone, and base qualities are not available. This specimen comes from a study of blood T cell repertoires in COVID-19 (dated by TCRdb to about 2020). Concerning the study at large: Samples from collaborators originated in the United States, Italy and Spain and spanned both the acute and convalescent phases of COVID-19. Deeply sampled blood TCRbeta repertoires from subjects exposed to, actively infected with, or recovered from COVID-19 were included in the dataset. A freely available public database, intended as a resource for researchers studying the immune response to SARS-CoV-2, is where the repertoires were released. The samples were drawn from two sources: the first 160 participants of the ongoing ImmuneRACE study, and 1,000 to 1,500 subjects contributed by 6 global collaborators. The prospective study material was composed of cDNA or gDNA derived from T cells, B-cell-depleted T cells, or PBMCs. A de-identified subject ID, COVID-19 status, age in years and sex were almost always included in the sample metadata. Where HLA class I and class II types were available, the types were taken from metadata supplied by the sample provider, not from assay-based typing.

TCRbeta CDR3 regions were amplified from genomic DNA by means of the immunoSEQ Assay, a bias-controlled multiplex PCR. Regarding the original processing steps: Within the assay, amplification of reference gene primers was used to estimate how many nucleated cells each sample contained. To quantify the absolute abundance of each unique TCRbeta CDR3 rearrangement, sequence reads were collapsed and filtered. Productive Simpson clonality was computed per sample as the square root of Simpson's diversity index over productive rearrangements. TCRdb took over this immuneACCESS table, retaining in-frame rearrangements with V and J assigned. Such tables are incomplete; in checked studies, under half of the missing clones stem from an unresolved V gene, and the remainder is unexplained. The D gene and trimming were derived from the DNA, and the V and J assignments and clone size from that table. The sample has 200,000 to 250,000 clones on record, roughly 79% of them singletons. The top ten constitute 6.5% to 9.5% of the sample.

On the study overall, not on this receptor specifically: Clinical and demographic metadata were provided uncurated, with the amount varying by source and participant.

One collaborating source in Seattle enrolled patients during active infection and followed them longitudinally through the course of disease. Whole blood was collected in K2EDTA tubes by collaborating institutions according to the institutions' own protocols. Collaborator samples were shipped for TCRbeta analysis as frozen whole blood, isolated PBMCs, or DNA extracted from either sample type. This TCR came from an elderly woman with COVID-19, enrolled during active disease. The sequencing input was peripheral blood.

The CDR3 here reads CASGPDRGRDQPQHF. Here is the DNA: TGTGCCAGCGGCCCGGACAGGGGAAGAGATCAGCCCCAGCATTTT. The rearrangement joined TRBV2 to TRBJ1-5; the central 9 bases match TRBD1. The germline V end is reduced by 8 bases and the J end by 5 bases; junction bases left unmatched: 10. From the cysteine up to the phenylalanine, the CDR3 has a length of 15 residues. This entry keeps only the CDR3 DNA: 45 bases, framed from base 1. As encoded in the germline V gene, CDR1 is SNHLY while CDR2 is FYNNEI.